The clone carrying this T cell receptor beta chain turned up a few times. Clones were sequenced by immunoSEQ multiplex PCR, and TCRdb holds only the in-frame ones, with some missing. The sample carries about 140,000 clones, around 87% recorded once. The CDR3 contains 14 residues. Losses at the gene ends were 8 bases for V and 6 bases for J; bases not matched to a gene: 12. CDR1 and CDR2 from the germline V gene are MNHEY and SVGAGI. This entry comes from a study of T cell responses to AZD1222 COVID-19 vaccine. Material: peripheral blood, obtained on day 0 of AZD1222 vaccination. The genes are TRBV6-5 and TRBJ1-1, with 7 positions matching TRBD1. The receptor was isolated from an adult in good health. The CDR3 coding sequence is TGTGCCAGCCATCTCGAATACAGGGGATCTGAAGCTTTCTTT. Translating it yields CASHLEYRGSEAFF.